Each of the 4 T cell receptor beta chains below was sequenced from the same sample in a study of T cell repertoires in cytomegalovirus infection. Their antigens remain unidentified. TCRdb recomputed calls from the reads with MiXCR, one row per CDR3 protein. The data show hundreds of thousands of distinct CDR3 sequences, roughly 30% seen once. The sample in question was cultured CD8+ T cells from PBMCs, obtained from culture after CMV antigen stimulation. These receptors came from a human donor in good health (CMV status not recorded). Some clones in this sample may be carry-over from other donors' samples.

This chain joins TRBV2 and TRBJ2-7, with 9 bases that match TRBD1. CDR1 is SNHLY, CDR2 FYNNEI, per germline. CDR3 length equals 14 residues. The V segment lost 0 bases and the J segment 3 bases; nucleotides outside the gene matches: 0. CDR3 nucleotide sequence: TGTGCCAGCAGTGAAGCGGGACAGGGCTACGAGCAGTACGTC. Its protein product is CASSEAGQGYEQYV.

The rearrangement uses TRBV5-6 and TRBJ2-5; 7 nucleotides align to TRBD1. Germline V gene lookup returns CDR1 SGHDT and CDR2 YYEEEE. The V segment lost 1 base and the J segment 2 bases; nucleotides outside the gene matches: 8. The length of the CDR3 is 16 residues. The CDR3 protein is CASSLSGGNDQETQYF. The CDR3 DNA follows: TGTGCCAGCAGCTTGTCAGGGGGAAACGATCAAGAGACCCAGTACTTC.

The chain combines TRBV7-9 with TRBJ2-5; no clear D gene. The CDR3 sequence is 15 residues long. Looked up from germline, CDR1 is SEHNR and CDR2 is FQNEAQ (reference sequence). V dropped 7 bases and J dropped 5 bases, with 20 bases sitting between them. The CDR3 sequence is CASMHGSGHLETQYF. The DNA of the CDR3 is TGTGCCAGCATGCATGGGTCAGGCCATCTGGAGACCCAGTACTTC.

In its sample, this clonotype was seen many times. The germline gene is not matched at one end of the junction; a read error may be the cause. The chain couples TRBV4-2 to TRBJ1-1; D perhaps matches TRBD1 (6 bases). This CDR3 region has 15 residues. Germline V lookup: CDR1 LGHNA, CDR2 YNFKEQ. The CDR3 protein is CASSQDPGVSTEAFF. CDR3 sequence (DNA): TGCGCCAGCAGCCAAGACCCAGGGGTGAGCACTGAAGCTTTCTTT.